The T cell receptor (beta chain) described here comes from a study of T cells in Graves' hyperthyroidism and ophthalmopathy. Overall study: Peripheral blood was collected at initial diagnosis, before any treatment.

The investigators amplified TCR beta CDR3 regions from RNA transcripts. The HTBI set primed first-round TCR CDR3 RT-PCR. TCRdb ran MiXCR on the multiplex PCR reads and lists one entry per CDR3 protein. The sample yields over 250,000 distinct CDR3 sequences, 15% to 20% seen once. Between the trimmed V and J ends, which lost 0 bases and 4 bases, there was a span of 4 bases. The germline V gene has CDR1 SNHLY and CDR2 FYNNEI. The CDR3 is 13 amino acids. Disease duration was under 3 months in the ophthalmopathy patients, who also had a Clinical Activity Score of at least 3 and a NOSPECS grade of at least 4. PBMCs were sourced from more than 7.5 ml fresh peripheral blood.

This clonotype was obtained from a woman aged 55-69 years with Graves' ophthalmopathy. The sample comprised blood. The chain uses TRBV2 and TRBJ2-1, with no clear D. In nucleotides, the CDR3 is TGTGCCAGCAGTGAAGCGCGGTACAATGAGCAGTTCTTC. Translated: CASSEARYNEQFF.